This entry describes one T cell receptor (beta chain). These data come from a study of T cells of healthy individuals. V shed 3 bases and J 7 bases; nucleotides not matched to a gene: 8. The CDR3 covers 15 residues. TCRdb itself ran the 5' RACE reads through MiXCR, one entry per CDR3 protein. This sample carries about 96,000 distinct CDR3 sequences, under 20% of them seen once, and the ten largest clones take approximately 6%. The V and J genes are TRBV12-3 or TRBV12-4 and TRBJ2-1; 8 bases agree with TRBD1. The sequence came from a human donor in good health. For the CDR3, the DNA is TGTGCCAGCAGTTTGGGGCAGGGGGCAAGTAATGAGCAGTTCTTC. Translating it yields CASSLGQGASNEQFF.